This TCR beta chain stems from a study of blood T cell repertoires in COVID-19. Authors' analysis steps: Reference gene primers were amplified, and this amplification served to estimate nucleated cell counts. The protocol was immunoSEQ multiplex PCR, while the TCRdb copy is restricted to in-frame clones and leaves out a portion. V and J calls plus clone size are reproduced from that table; the DNA served to infer D and trimming. The sample consists of fewer than 450,000 clones, 88% of them appearing once. Patients in Seattle were enrolled during active infection, then followed longitudinally. Germline CDR1 ENHRY, CDR2 SYGVKD. This CDR3 is built from 15 residues. V trimming: 4 bases; J trimming: 10 bases; junction bases outside the gene matches: 10.

The source of this sequence is a woman in her 70s with COVID-19, enrolled during active disease. The genes are TRBV10-3 and TRBJ1-1; 12 bases line up with TRBD1. The sample was peripheral blood. DNA for the CDR3: TGTGCCATCAGTGCGGGACAGGGGGCTATCATTGGAGCTTTCTTT. The encoded protein is CAISAGQGAIIGAFF.